A selection of T cell receptor beta chains follows, all from one sample in a study of shared clonotypes between healthy human individuals. Some clones are missing from TCRdb's copy, which holds only in-frame ones; the method was immunoSEQ multiplex PCR. The sample yields 780,000 or so clones, roughly 72% seen once. The sample comprised memory CD4+ T cells sorted from blood. The source of these receptors is a woman aged 25 to 45 in good health. Both conserved end residues are part of each CDR3. D genes are given only for firm matches.

j_call: TRBJ1-1; d_call: NA; v_call: TRBV4-1; cdr3_nt: TGCGCCAGCAGCCCTCCTTTGGGGGGTACTGAAGCTTTCTTT; cdr3_aa: CASSPPLGGTEAFF
j_call: TRBJ2-5; d_call: NA; v_call: TRBV7-7; cdr3_nt: TGTGCCAGCAGCGCAGGGGAGACCCAGTACTTC; cdr3_aa: CASSAGETQYF
j_call: TRBJ1-1; d_call: NA; v_call: TRBV28; cdr3_nt: TGTGCCAGCAGTTTGATGTACACTGAAGCTTTCTTT; cdr3_aa: CASSLMYTEAFF
j_call: TRBJ2-7; d_call: NA; v_call: TRBV15; cdr3_nt: TGTGCCACCAGCAGAGGAGGGGGGCGTCACTACGAGCAGTACTTC; cdr3_aa: CATSRGGGRHYEQYF
j_call: TRBJ1-4; d_call: TRBD1; v_call: TRBV10-2; cdr3_nt: TGCGCCAGCAGTGAGAGGACAGGTAGACGTGAAAAACTGTTTTTT; cdr3_aa: CASSERTGRREKLFF
j_call: TRBJ2-1; d_call: TRBD2; v_call: TRBV6-5; cdr3_nt: TGTGCCAGCAGTTACTCTTTGTGGGAGGGCCAGTATGAGCAGTTCTTC; cdr3_aa: CASSYSLWEGQYEQFF
j_call: TRBJ2-1; d_call: NA; v_call: TRBV27; cdr3_nt: TGTGCCAGCAGTTCCCGGAGTTTGACCAATGAGCAGTTCTTC; cdr3_aa: CASSSRSLTNEQFF
j_call: TRBJ2-7; d_call: NA; v_call: TRBV7-6; cdr3_nt: TGTGCCAGCAGCTTAAGCTACAACTCCTACGAGCAGTACTTC; cdr3_aa: CASSLSYNSYEQYF
j_call: TRBJ2-5; d_call: NA; v_call: TRBV11-3; cdr3_nt: TGTGCCAGCAGCTTTGGGGAAACAGAGACCCAGTACTTC; cdr3_aa: CASSFGETETQYF
j_call: TRBJ2-3; d_call: NA; v_call: TRBV11-2; cdr3_nt: TGTGCCAGCAGCTTAGTTGAGACCTTGACGTCAGATACGCAGTATTTT; cdr3_aa: CASSLVETLTSDTQYF